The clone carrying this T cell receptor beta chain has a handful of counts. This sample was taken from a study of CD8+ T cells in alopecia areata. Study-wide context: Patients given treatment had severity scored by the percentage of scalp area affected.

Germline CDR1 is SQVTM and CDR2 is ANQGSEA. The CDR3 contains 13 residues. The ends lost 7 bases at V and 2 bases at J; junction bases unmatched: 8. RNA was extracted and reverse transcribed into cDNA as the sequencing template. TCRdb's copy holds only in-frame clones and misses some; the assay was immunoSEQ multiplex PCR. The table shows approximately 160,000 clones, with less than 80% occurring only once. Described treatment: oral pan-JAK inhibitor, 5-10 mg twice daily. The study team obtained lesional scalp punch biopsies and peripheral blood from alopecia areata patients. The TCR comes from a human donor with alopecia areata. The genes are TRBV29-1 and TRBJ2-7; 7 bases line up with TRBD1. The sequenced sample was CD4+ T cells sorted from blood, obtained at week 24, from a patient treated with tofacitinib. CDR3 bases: TGCAGCGCAGGGGACAGTACCACCTACGAGCAGTACTTC. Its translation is CSAGDSTTYEQYF.